The T cell receptor (beta chain) under discussion was sequenced for a study of tumor-infiltrating lymphocytes in primary liver carcinoma. Study observations and caveats: Overlap between tumor regions exceeded overlap of tumor with adjacent tissue or blood.

The template, about 540 ng total RNA, yielded TCR beta cDNA made with a constant-region primer. Slightly modified ARM-PCR served as the procedure for the TCR beta libraries. These libraries came from three rounds of nested multiplex PCR. PCR rounds one and two used TRBV1-TRBV30 forward primers with a C-beta reverse primer for around 11 cycles each. Via MiXCR, TCRdb re-called the multiplex PCR reads, giving one row per CDR3 protein. The sample includes tens of thousands of distinct CDR3 sequences, 60% to 85% seen only once; the top ten take 40% to 55%. Germline values: CDR1 SQVTM, CDR2 ANQGSEA. The CDR3 runs 14 residues. This clonotype is a singleton in its sample. Its antigen is still unknown. DNA and RNA were both co-extracted from roughly 18-30 mg of bulk tissue that had not been sorted. All patients had surgically resected primary liver carcinoma.

The clonotype was recovered from a man aged 35 to 55 with primary liver carcinoma and hepatitis B virus infection. V gene TRBV29-1 combines with J gene TRBJ2-7; 9 bases agree with TRBD1. Sample: liver tumor tissue from sampling region 3. The sample's subset: tumor region T3, left-lateral pole. As DNA, the CDR3 is TGCGATGTTTTACAGGGGGCTTTATCCTACGAGCAGTACTTC. Amino acids: CDVLQGALSYEQYF.